This is a list of T cell receptor beta chains from one sample in a study of blood T cells in healthy people across ages. TCRdb re-called the 5' RACE reads through MiXCR, storing one row per CDR3 protein. The table has 850,000 to 1,100,000 distinct CDR3 sequences, roughly two fifths seen once. The material sequenced was blood. The source of these receptors is a young man in good health. Each CDR3 is given with its conserved first and last residue. Each record gives: J gene, V gene, D gene, clone size, CDR3 protein, CDR3 DNA. A D gene is named only where the DNA matches it firmly. Expanded clones get a size class; other rows say once, few or many, or leave the size out.

TRBJ1-6 TRBV6-2/TRBV6-3 TRBD1 NA CASDQPRTGLNSPLHF TGTGCCAGCGATCAGCCCCGGACAGGGTTGAATTCACCCCTCCACTTT
TRBJ2-1 TRBV4-2 NA NA CASSQGASQRNEQFF TGTGCCAGCAGCCAAGGGGCCTCCCAGCGGAATGAGCAGTTCTTC
TRBJ2-1 TRBV12-3/TRBV12-4 TRBD2 few CASSFSGTSRNEQFF TGTGCCAGCAGCTTTTCCGGGACTAGCCGAAATGAGCAGTTCTTC
TRBJ2-1 TRBV4-1 TRBD2 NA CASSRPRRGGYNEQFF TGCGCCAGCAGCCGCCCTCGGCGGGGGGGCTACAATGAGCAGTTCTTC
TRBJ2-1 TRBV4-2 TRBD2 NA CASSQPLWDAGETQFF TGTGCCAGCAGCCAGCCCCTTTGGGATGCGGGGGAGACCCAGTTCTTC
TRBJ1-1 TRBV28 NA NA CASSATGRFDEAFF TGTGCCAGCAGTGCCACAGGGAGGTTCGATGAAGCTTTCTTT
TRBJ2-1 TRBV7-9 NA NA CASSLAGGPLNEQFF TGTGCCAGCAGCTTAGCGGGGGGGCCATTGAATGAGCAGTTCTTC
TRBJ1-1 TRBV6-2/TRBV6-3 NA few CASSYSFGRAWTEAFF TGTGCCAGCAGTTACTCATTCGGGCGGGCGTGGACTGAAGCTTTCTTT
TRBJ2-7 TRBV7-6 TRBD1 once CASSSRRDRAYEQYF TGTGCCAGCAGCTCCCGTCGGGACAGGGCTTACGAGCAGTACTTC
TRBJ1-1 TRBV4-3 TRBD1 NA CASSQETGAYAKAFF TGCGCCAGCAGCCAAGAAACAGGGGCGTACGCTAAAGCTTTCTTT
TRBJ1-5 TRBV20-1 NA NA CSASSDMGGQPQHF TGCAGTGCTAGTTCGGACATGGGTGGTCAGCCCCAGCATTTT
TRBJ1-2 TRBV3-1 NA NA CASSQDRLFYGYTF TGTGCCAGCAGCCAAGACAGACTCTTCTATGGCTACACCTTC
TRBJ2-3 TRBV20-1 NA few CSAPSRVTAYTDTQYF TGCAGTGCCCCCAGCCGGGTTACAGCGTACACAGATACGCAGTATTTT
TRBJ1-4 TRBV20-1 NA NA CSASTATNEKLFF TGCAGTGCTAGCACAGCAACTAATGAAAAACTGTTTTTT
TRBJ1-1 TRBV11-2 NA NA CASSHTPQNTEAFF TGTGCCAGCAGCCATACCCCACAGAACACTGAAGCTTTCTTT
TRBJ2-7 TRBV7-8 TRBD2 NA CASSTLAGAPSSYEQYF TGTGCCAGCAGCACACTAGCGGGGGCTCCCAGCTCCTACGAGCAGTACTTC
TRBJ2-2 TRBV28 TRBD1 few CASSSSRQGVGELFF TGTGCCAGCAGTTCATCCCGACAGGGTGTGGGGGAGCTGTTTTTT
TRBJ1-1 TRBV20-1 NA NA CSADDGGGTEAFF TGCAGTGCTGATGACGGCGGCGGGACTGAAGCTTTCTTT
TRBJ1-5 TRBV4-3 NA few CASSQETGTNQPQHF TGCGCCAGCAGCCAAGAGACAGGTACCAATCAGCCCCAGCATTTT
TRBJ2-5 TRBV4-1 NA NA CASSQGLPGQSSTLYF TGCGCCAGCAGCCAAGGGTTACCGGGACAATCATCTACTTTGTACTTC
TRBJ2-1 TRBV6-1 TRBD2 few CASSRGGSGVFNEQFF TGTGCCAGCAGTCGAGGGGGTAGCGGGGTCTTTAATGAGCAGTTCTTC
TRBJ1-2 TRBV2 NA NA CADRNRENYGYTF TGTGCCGACCGGAACAGGGAGAACTATGGCTACACCTTC
TRBJ2-3 TRBV9 NA NA CASSPPPGADTQYF TGTGCCAGCAGCCCACCCCCGGGGGCAGATACGCAGTATTTT
TRBJ2-5 TRBV9 NA NA CASSVSGYQKTQYF TGTGCCAGCAGCGTCTCAGGCTACCAAAAGACCCAGTACTTC
TRBJ2-1 TRBV6-5 TRBD2 few CASSNSGGRYNEQFF TGTGCCAGCAGCAATAGCGGGGGGAGGTACAATGAGCAGTTCTTC
TRBJ2-4 TRBV5-1 NA NA CASSLDPGTIHNEQYF TGCGCCAGCAGCTTGGATCCCGGGACCATTCACAATGAGCAGTACTTC
TRBJ1-2 TRBV12-3/TRBV12-4 TRBD1 few CASSERGTGVHGYTF TGTGCCAGCAGCGAAAGGGGGACAGGGGTACATGGCTACACCTTC
TRBJ1-4 TRBV12-3/TRBV12-4 NA NA CASSPDLGATNEKLFF TGTGCCAGCAGTCCCGATCTAGGTGCAACTAATGAAAAACTGTTTTTT
TRBJ2-7 TRBV2 NA few CASSGLVPYEQYF TGTGCCAGCAGTGGCCTCGTTCCCTACGAGCAGTACTTC
TRBJ2-1 TRBV9 TRBD1 few CATSPGGTGYNEQFF TGTGCCACCTCCCCCGGCGGGACAGGATACAATGAGCAGTTCTTC
TRBJ2-5 TRBV21-1 NA NA CASSKANRGDQETQYF TGTGCCAGCAGCAAAGCGAACAGGGGGGACCAAGAGACCCAGTACTTC
TRBJ1-1 TRBV18 NA NA CASSPPPGWGTEAFF TGTGCCAGCTCACCACCTCCCGGGTGGGGCACTGAAGCTTTCTTT
TRBJ1-2 TRBV28 NA NA CASSRDTGYGYTF TGTGCCAGCAGCCGGGACACTGGCTATGGCTACACCTTC
TRBJ2-7 TRBV10-3 TRBD1 NA CAISQTGREQYF TGTGCCATCAGCCAGACAGGGCGGGAGCAGTACTTC
TRBJ1-1 TRBV6-6 NA NA CASSGGEMNTEAFF TGTGCCAGCAGTGGGGGGGAAATGAACACTGAAGCTTTCTTT
TRBJ1-1 TRBV29-1 NA NA CSVEVPAENTEAFF TGCAGCGTTGAAGTACCGGCGGAGAACACTGAAGCTTTCTTT
TRBJ1-2 TRBV24-1 TRBD1 NA CATSGALNRDRECYGYTF TGTGCCACCAGTGGGGCCCTGAACCGGGACAGGGAATGCTATGGCTACACCTTC
TRBJ1-6 TRBV14 TRBD1 many CASSRGTVNSPLHF TGTGCCAGCAGCCGTGGGACAGTGAATTCACCCCTCCACTTT
TRBJ2-3 TRBV5-1 TRBD2 NA CASSLEVAGGWTDTQYF TGCGCCAGCAGCCTGGAGGTAGCGGGGGGATGGACAGATACGCAGTATTTT
TRBJ1-2 TRBV7-9 NA NA CASTPGALYGYTF TGTGCCAGCACTCCAGGGGCCTTGTATGGCTACACCTTC
TRBJ1-6 TRBV4-3 NA once CASSQVEGNKSPLHF TGCGCCAGCAGCCAAGTGGAAGGAAATAAGTCACCCCTCCACTTT
TRBJ2-1 TRBV11-2 TRBD2 NA CASSPRTSGGNEQFF TGTGCCAGCAGCCCTAGGACTAGCGGGGGGAATGAGCAGTTCTTC
TRBJ2-7 TRBV5-1 TRBD2 NA CASRSSGYSNNEQYF TGCGCCAGCAGGTCTAGCGGGTATTCGAACAATGAGCAGTACTTC
TRBJ2-2 TRBV7-2 NA once CASSVRSGTTNTGELFF TGTGCCAGCAGCGTTAGGTCCGGCACCACGAACACCGGGGAGCTGTTTTTT
TRBJ1-1 TRBV7-9 NA once CASSNPGQGISEAFF TGTGCCAGCAGCAACCCGGGGCAGGGAATCTCTGAAGCTTTCTTT
TRBJ1-1 TRBV11-2 NA NA CASTAGIHTEAFF TGTGCCAGCACAGCAGGTATTCACACTGAAGCTTTCTTT
TRBJ2-1 TRBV4-3 NA few CASSQDRGRVAYNEQFF TGCGCCAGCAGCCAAGATCGGGGGCGGGTGGCCTACAATGAGCAGTTCTTC
TRBJ1-1 TRBV30 TRBD1 NA CAWSGTETLPEAFF TGTGCCTGGAGCGGGACAGAGACCCTTCCTGAAGCTTTCTTT
TRBJ2-5 TRBV29-1 TRBD1 once CSVDPRQGQETQYF TGCAGCGTTGACCCAAGACAGGGACAAGAGACCCAGTACTTC
TRBJ1-6 TRBV2 NA few CASREGETYNSPLHF TGTGCCAGCAGGGAAGGGGAAACCTATAATTCACCCCTCCACTTT
TRBJ1-1 TRBV7-9 NA NA CASSLVAFKDTEAFF TGTGCCAGCAGCTTAGTGGCGTTCAAGGACACTGAAGCTTTCTTT